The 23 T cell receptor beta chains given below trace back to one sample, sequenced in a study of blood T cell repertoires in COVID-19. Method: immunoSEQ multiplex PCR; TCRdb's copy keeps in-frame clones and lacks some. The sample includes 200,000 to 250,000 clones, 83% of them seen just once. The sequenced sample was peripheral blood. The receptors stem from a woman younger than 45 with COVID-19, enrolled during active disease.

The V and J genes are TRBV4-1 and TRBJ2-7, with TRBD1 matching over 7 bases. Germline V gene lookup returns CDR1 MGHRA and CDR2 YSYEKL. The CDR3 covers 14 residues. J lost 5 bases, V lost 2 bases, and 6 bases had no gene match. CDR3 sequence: CASSQTDRAHEQYF. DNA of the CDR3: TGCGCCAGCAGCCAAACCGACAGGGCCCACGAGCAGTACTTC.

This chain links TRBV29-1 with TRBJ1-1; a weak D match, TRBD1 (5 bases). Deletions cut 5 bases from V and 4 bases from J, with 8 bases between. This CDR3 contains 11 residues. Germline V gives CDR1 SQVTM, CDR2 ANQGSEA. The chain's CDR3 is CSVSGGTEAFF. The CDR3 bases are TGCAGCGTTTCCGGGGGCACTGAAGCTTTCTTT.

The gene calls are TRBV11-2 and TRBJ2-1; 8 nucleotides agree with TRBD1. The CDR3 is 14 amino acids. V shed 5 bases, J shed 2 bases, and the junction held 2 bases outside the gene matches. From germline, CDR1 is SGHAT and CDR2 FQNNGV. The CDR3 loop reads CASSRQGPYNEQFF. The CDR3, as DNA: TGTGCCAGCAGCAGACAGGGGCCCTACAATGAGCAGTTCTTC.

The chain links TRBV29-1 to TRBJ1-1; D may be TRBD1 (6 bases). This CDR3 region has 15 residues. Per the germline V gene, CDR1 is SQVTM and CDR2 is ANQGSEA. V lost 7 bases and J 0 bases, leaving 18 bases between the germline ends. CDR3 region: CSAQPGGLMNTEAFF. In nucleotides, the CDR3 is TGCAGCGCTCAACCCGGGGGGCTGATGAACACTGAAGCTTTCTTT.

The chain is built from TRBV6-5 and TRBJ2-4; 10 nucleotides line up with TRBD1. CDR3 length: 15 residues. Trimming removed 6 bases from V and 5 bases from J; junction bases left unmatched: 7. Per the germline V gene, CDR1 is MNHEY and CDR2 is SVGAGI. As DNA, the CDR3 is TGTGCCAGCAGGGACAGGGGGTTTAAGGAAAACATTCAGTACTTC. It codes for CASRDRGFKENIQYF.

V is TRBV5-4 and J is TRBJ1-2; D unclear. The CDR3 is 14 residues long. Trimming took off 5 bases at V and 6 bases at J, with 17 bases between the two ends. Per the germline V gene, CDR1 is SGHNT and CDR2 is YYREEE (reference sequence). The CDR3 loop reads CASSTYREFHGYTF. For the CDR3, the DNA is TGTGCCAGCAGTACTTATCGGGAGTTCCATGGCTACACCTTC.

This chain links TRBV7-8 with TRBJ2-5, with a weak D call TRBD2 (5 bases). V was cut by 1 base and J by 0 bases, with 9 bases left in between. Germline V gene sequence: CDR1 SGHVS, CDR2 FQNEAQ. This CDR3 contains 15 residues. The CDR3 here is CASSLGTLYQETQYF. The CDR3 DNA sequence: TGTGCCAGCAGCTTAGGGACTCTGTACCAAGAGACCCAGTACTTC.

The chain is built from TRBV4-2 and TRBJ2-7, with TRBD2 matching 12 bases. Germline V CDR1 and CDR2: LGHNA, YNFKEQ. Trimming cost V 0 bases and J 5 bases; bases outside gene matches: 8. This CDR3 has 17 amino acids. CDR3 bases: TGTGCCAGCAGCCAAGATGTCCTAGCGGGAGGGCCTCACGAGCAGTACTTC. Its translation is CASSQDVLAGGPHEQYF.

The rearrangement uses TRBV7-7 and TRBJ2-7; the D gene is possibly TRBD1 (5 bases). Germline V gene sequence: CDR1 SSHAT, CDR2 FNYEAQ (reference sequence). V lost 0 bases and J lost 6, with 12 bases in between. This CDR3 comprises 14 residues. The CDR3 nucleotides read TGTGCCAGCAGCTTAGCGCTAGGGGATACCGAGCAGTACTTC. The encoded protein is CASSLALGDTEQYF.

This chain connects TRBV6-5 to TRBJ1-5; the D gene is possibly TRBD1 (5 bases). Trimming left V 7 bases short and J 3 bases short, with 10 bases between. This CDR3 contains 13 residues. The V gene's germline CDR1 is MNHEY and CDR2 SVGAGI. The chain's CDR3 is CASTSGYNQPQHF. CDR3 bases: TGTGCCAGCACGTCAGGGTACAATCAGCCCCAGCATTTT.

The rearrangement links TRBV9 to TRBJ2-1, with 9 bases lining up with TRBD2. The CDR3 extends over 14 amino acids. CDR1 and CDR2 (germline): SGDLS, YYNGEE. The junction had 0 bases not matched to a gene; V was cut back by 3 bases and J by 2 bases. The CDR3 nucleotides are TGTGCCAGCAGCGAGCGGGGGGCCTACAATGAGCAGTTCTTC. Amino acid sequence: CASSERGAYNEQFF.

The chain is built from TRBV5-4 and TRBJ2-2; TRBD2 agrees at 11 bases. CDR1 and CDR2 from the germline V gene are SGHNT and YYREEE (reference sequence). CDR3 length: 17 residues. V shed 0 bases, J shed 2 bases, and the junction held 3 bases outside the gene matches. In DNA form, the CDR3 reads TGTGCCAGCAGCTTGGCGGGACTAGCGGCCAACACCGGGGAGCTGTTTTTT. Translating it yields CASSLAGLAANTGELFF. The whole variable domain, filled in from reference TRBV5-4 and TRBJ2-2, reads ETGVTQSPTHLIKTRGQQVTLRCSSQSGHNTVSWYQQALGQGPQFIFQYYREEENGRGNFPPRFSGLQFPNYSSELNVNALELDDSALYLCASSLAGLAANTGELFFGEGSRLTVL.

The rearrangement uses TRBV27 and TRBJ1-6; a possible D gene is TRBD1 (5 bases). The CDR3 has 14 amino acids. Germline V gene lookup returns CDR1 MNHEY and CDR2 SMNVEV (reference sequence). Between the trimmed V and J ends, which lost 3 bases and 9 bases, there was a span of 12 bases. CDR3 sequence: CASSFRQGGSPLHF. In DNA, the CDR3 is TGTGCCAGCAGTTTCAGGCAGGGCGGTTCACCCCTCCACTTT.

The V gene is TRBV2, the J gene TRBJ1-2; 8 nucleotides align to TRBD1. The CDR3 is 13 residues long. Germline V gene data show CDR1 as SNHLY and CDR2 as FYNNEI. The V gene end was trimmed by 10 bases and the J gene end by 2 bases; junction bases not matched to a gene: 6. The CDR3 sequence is CATGTGGNYGYTF. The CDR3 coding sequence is TGTGCCACCGGGACAGGAGGGAACTATGGCTACACCTTC.

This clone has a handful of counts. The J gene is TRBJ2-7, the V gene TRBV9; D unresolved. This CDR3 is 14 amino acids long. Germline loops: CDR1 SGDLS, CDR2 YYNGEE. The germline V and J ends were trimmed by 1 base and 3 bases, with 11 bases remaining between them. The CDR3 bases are TGTGCCAGCAGCGTATCAGGCCTCGGCTACGAGCAGTACTTC. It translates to CASSVSGLGYEQYF.

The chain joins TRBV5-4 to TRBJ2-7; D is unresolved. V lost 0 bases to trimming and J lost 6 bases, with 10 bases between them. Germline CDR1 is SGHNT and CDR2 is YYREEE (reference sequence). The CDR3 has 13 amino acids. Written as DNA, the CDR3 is TGTGCCAGCAGCTTGGAGCCCCCGGGCGAGCAGTACTTC. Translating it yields CASSLEPPGEQYF.

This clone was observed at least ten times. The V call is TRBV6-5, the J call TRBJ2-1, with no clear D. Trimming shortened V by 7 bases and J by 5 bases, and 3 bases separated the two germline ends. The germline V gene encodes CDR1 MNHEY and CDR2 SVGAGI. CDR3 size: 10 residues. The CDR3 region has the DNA TGTGCCAGCAAGCACAATGAGCAGTTCTTC. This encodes CASKHNEQFF.

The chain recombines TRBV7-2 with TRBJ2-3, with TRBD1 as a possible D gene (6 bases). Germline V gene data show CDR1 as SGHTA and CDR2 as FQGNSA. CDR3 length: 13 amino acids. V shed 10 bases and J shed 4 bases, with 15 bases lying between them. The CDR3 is CATNQGFADTQYF. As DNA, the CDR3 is TGTGCCACCAACCAGGGGTTTGCAGATACGCAGTATTTT.

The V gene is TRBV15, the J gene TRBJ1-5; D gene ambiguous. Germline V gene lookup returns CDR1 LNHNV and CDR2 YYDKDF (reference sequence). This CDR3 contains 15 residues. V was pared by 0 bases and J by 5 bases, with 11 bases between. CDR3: CATSREDGGYQPQHF. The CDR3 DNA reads TGTGCCACCAGCAGAGAAGACGGAGGCTATCAGCCCCAGCATTTT.

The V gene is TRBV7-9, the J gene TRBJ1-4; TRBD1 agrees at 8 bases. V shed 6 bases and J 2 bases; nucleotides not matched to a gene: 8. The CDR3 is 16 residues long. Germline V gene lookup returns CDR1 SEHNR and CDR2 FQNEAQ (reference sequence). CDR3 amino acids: CASSIQGGITNEKLFF. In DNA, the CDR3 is TGTGCCAGCAGTATACAGGGGGGAATTACTAATGAAAAACTGTTTTTT. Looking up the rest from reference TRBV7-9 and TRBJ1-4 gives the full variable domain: DTGVSQNPRHKITKRGQNVTFRCDPISEHNRLYWYRQTLGQGPEFLTYFQNEAQLEKSRLLSDRFSAERPKGSFSTLEIQRTEQGDSAMYLCASSIQGGITNEKLFFGSGTQLSVL.

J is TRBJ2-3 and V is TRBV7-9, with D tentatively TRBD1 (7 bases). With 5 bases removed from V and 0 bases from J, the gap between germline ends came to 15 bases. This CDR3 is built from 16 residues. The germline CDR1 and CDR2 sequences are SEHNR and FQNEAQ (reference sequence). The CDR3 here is CASSTLGGQSTDTQYF. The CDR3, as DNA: TGTGCCAGCAGCACGCTGGGGGGACAGAGCACAGATACGCAGTATTTT.

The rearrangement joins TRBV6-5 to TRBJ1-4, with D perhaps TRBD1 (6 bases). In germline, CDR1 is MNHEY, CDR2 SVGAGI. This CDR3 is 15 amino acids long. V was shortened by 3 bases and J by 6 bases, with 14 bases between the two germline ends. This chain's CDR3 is CASSYVGAGHEKLFF. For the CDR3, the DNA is TGTGCCAGCAGTTATGTGGGGGCTGGTCATGAAAAACTGTTTTTT.

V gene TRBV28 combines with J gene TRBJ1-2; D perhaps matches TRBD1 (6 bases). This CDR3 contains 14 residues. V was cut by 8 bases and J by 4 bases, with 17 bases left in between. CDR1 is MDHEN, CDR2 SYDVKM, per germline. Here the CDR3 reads CASLGQHPTYGYTF. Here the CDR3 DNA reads TGTGCCAGCCTTGGACAGCACCCAACCTATGGCTACACCTTC.